This T cell receptor beta chain came from a study of CD8 T cells in Susac syndrome (dated by TCRdb to 2018 to 2020). Regarding the research as a whole: Repertoire sequencing was used to test whether CD8+ T cell activation and differentiation in Susac syndrome was antigen driven.

Looking up the germline V gene yields CDR1 SGHTA and CDR2 FQGTGA. V is clipped by 0 bases and J by 3 bases, and the sequence between their germline boundaries is 4 bases long. There are 13 amino acids in the CDR3, from cysteine to phenylalanine inclusive. Only the CDR3 part of the read is kept: 39 bases, read in frame from the first base. The study at large found these results: The number of individuals in the TCR sequencing and HLA analysis was acknowledged as relatively small.

Peripheral blood CD8+ and CD4+ T cells from healthy donors, Susac syndrome patients and multiple sclerosis patients were profiled using high-throughput TCR beta sequencing. Healthy donors were included as age- and sex-matched controls. Bulk CD8+ and CD4+ T cells were purified by magnetic negative isolation, while CD8+ TEMRA cells were enriched using FACS. Blood was collected in EDTA tubes and processed within 24 hours, with PBMCs isolated through density gradient centrifugation. PBMCs intended for TCR sequencing were cryopreserved in liquid nitrogen and thawed later in a water bath at 37 degrees C. A purity of at least 90% was achieved for sorted or isolated CD4+, CD8+ and CD8+ TEMRA cells. RNA was extracted using the RNeasy kit, and about 0.45 to 1 ug of the RNA was reverse transcribed with random hexamers. The immunoSEQ multiplex PCR assay, which covers 54 Vbeta and 13 Jbeta segments, was used to amplify TCR beta CDR3 regions. PCR amplification bias was corrected using a synthetic template baseline for primer optimization and computational correction. The paper's processing steps were these. Only productive sequences were kept, with reads annotated to V, D and J genes according to IMGT and analyzed in immunoSEQ Analyzer. Clonality was calculated as one minus the Shannon entropy normalized by log2 of the number of productive unique sequences. For each patient and control, public and private clones were evaluated within the 100 most prevalent clones. Susac-specific clones were defined as absent from healthy and MS cohorts, approximately 1,000 published viral clones and other ImmuneACCESS disease sequences. The raw public data were reprocessed by TCRdb itself: fastp quality trimming at Q25, MiXCR clonotype calling, in-frame beta chains only. When rows share a CDR3 protein, they turn into one entry using the most common DNA and genes. TCRdb assigned the V and J calls; the authors' analysis was not used. The sample includes over 100,000 distinct CDR3 sequences, with nearly 95% observed a single time. The biggest ten clones account for 0.13% to 0.15% of the sample.

This clonotype was counted a single time. The specificity of this receptor is unknown. No much larger clone is present one base from it, and per-base qualities are unavailable. Just one read gives weak support. The TCR was taken from a human donor in good health. Recombination connected TRBV7-3 to TRBJ2-3, with the D gene not confidently named. Specimen: CD4+ T cells from PBMCs. The CDR3 loop reads CASSLTQTDTQYF. The nucleotide sequence reads TGTGCCAGCAGCTTAACCCAAACAGATACGCAGTATTTT. Extended through the reference TRBV7-3 and TRBJ2-3 proteins, this CDR3 yields the full variable domain: GAGVSQTPSNKVTEKGKYVELRCDPISGHTALYWYRQSLGQGPEFLIYFQGTGAADDSGLPNDRFFAVRPEGSVSTLKIQRTERGDSAVYLCASSLTQTDTQYFGPGTRLTVL.